A single sample is the source of the 17 T cell receptor beta chains below, sequenced in a study of blood T cells in healthy people across ages. Using a J-beta primer mix together with a sample-barcoded 5' primer, a second PCR was run for roughly 6 to 11 cycles. Each CDR3 protein is one row after TCRdb ran MiXCR on the 5' RACE reads. The sample includes 1.5 million to 2 million distinct CDR3 sequences, 40% to 55% of them seen just once. The specimen was blood. These receptors came from a woman aged 40-49 years in good health.

J is TRBJ2-1 and V is TRBV6-5; 7 nucleotides match TRBD1. V dropped 4 bases and J dropped 6; count of bases not matched to a gene: 6. From germline, CDR1 is MNHEY and CDR2 SVGAGI. The CDR3 is 14 residues long. The CDR3 protein is CASSSWTGSNEQFF. CDR3 sequence (DNA): TGTGCCAGCAGTTCCTGGACAGGTTCCAATGAGCAGTTCTTC.

This clonotype was counted only a few times. The chain couples TRBV29-1 to TRBJ2-7; D could derive from TRBD1 or TRBD2 (5 bases each). This CDR3 is 12 amino acids long. Germline loops: CDR1 SQVTM, CDR2 ANQGSEA. Trimming took 5 bases from V and 4 from J, leaving 12 bases between them. DNA for the CDR3: TGCAGCGTTCGGGACGTTGATTACGAGCAGTACTTC. Its translation is CSVRDVDYEQYF.

This clonotype was seen repeatedly, ten times or more. This chain links TRBV2 with TRBJ2-1, with 9 bases identical to TRBD1. Per germline, CDR1 SNHLY and CDR2 FYNNEI. CDR3 length: 14 residues. Trimming removed 5 bases from V and 5 bases from J; junction bases left unmatched: 4. CDR3 DNA sequence: TGTGCCAGCAGTCCCGGGACAGGGAACAATGAGCAGTTCTTC. It translates to CASSPGTGNNEQFF.

The chain uses TRBV21-1 and TRBJ2-3; the DNA was not compared with TRBD1, the D call given in the table. TRBV21-1 is assigned pseudogene status. The CDR3 sequence is 15 residues long. The CDR3 region has the DNA TGTGCCAGCAGCAAAGTGGTGGGCGGCACAGATACGCAGTATTTT. This codes for CASSKVVGGTDTQYF.

V is TRBV2 and J is TRBJ1-2; D might be TRBD1 (6 bases). Germline CDR1 reads SNHLY; CDR2 reads FYNNEI. Trimming took 8 bases from V and 5 from J, leaving 12 bases between them. The CDR3 is made up of 12 amino acids. CDR3 sequence (DNA): TGTGCCAGCCCGGACAGCCTTTATGGCTACACCTTC. As protein: CASPDSLYGYTF.

In this sample, this clonotype turned up a few times. This rearrangement joins TRBV27 to TRBJ2-5, with a possible D match to TRBD1 (6 bases). Trimming removed 8 bases at V and 11 bases at J, with 18 bases between. Per germline, CDR1 MNHEY and CDR2 SMNVEV (reference sequence). This CDR3 has 12 residues. The CDR3 region has the DNA TGTGCCAGCGCGCGCCGGGACACCCCACAGTACTTC. Translated, it gives CASARRDTPQYF.

The V call is TRBV15, the J call TRBJ2-7; no definite D call. V dropped 0 bases and J dropped 7 bases, with 10 bases sitting between them. CDR1 and CDR2 from the germline V gene are LNHNV and YYDKDF (reference sequence). The CDR3 extends over 13 amino acids. Written as DNA, the CDR3 is TGTGCCACCAGCAGAGATCACCTTCAGGAGCAGTACTTC. Translating gives CATSRDHLQEQYF.

The J gene is TRBJ2-7, the V gene TRBV7-9; 7 bases are shared with TRBD2. V gave up 0 bases and J gave up 5 bases; unmatched junction bases: 7. This CDR3 has 15 amino acids. The germline V gene has CDR1 SEHNR and CDR2 FQNEAQ (reference sequence). The CDR3 here is CASSLAGGTANEQYF. The CDR3 DNA reads as TGTGCCAGCAGCTTAGCCGGGGGGACGGCCAACGAGCAGTACTTC.

The chain employs TRBV7-2 and TRBJ2-3, with TRBD2 matching over 7 bases. V trimming: 5 bases; J trimming: 6 bases; junction bases outside the gene matches: 14. The CDR3 contains 16 residues. Germline CDR1 reads SGHTA; CDR2 reads FQGNSA. CDR3 region: CASSIEGRLAYDTQYF. In DNA, the CDR3 is TGTGCCAGCAGCATAGAGGGAAGACTAGCTTATGATACGCAGTATTTT.

The rearrangement joins TRBV20-1 to TRBJ1-6; D might be TRBD1 (6 bases). The CDR3 covers 17 residues. The germline gives CDR1 DFQATT, CDR2 SNEGSKA (reference sequence). Trimming pared 0 bases from V and 1 base from J, leaving 13 bases between. The CDR3 loop reads CSARDPGEISYNSPLHF. CDR3 DNA: TGCAGTGCTAGAGATCCAGGGGAAATATCCTATAATTCACCCCTCCACTTT.

This chain joins TRBV4-1 and TRBJ2-1; D is ambiguous. The CDR3 is 16 residues long. V was trimmed by 0 bases and J by 7 bases, leaving 16 bases between them. Per the germline V gene, CDR1 is MGHRA and CDR2 is YSYEKL. The CDR3: CASSQDRTTLPNEQFF. The CDR3 coding sequence is TGCGCCAGCAGCCAAGATCGTACTACCCTACCGAATGAGCAGTTCTTC.

This sequence joins TRBV4-3 and TRBJ2-2; maybe TRBD2 (5 bases). Trimming took off 0 bases at V and 0 bases at J, with 17 bases between the two ends. The CDR3 has 19 amino acids. CDR1 is LGHNA and CDR2 is YSLEER in the germline V gene. CDR3 nucleotides: TGCGCCAGCAGCCAAGAGACGAGGGCAGGAAAAACGAACACCGGGGAGCTGTTTTTT. Translation: CASSQETRAGKTNTGELFF.

This clonotype was seen a few times. The chain carries TRBV4-1 and TRBJ1-2, with D possibly matching TRBD1 (5 bases). Germline loops: CDR1 MGHRA, CDR2 YSYEKL. Trimming stripped 2 bases from V and 4 bases from J, with 11 bases between. CDR3 length: 14 amino acids. Here the CDR3 DNA reads TGCGCCAGCAGCCAACCCCGACAGAGCTATGGCTACACCTTC. Protein product: CASSQPRQSYGYTF.

The genes are TRBV2 and TRBJ2-7; 10 bases map to TRBD2. This CDR3 is 15 amino acids long. V was clipped by 7 bases and J by 0 bases; unmatched bases: 6. Germline values: CDR1 SNHLY, CDR2 FYNNEI. The CDR3 DNA follows: TGTGCCAGCATTCCCAGCGGGAGGGGCTCCTACGAGCAGTACTTC. Its protein is CASIPSGRGSYEQYF.

In this sample, this clonotype turned up a few times. For the CDR3, the DNA is TGTGCCAGCAGACTAAGACTAGCGGGGGTCGAAGATACGCAGTATTTT. Amino acid sequence: CASRLRLAGVEDTQYF. The chain combines TRBV7-9 with TRBJ2-3, with TRBD2 identical over 12 bases. Germline V gene sequence: CDR1 SEHNR, CDR2 FQNEAQ (reference sequence). V trimming: 6 bases; J trimming: 5 bases; junction bases outside the gene matches: 9. The CDR3 totals 16 residues. Full variable domain (missing parts from reference TRBV7-9 and TRBJ2-3): DTGVSQNPRHKITKRGQNVTFRCDPISEHNRLYWYRQTLGQGPEFLTYFQNEAQLEKSRLLSDRFSAERPKGSFSTLEIQRTEQGDSAMYLCASRLRLAGVEDTQYFGPGTRLTVL.

The chain recombines TRBV20-1 with TRBJ2-3, with 11 bases fitting TRBD2. Germline-derived CDR1 and CDR2 are DFQATT and SNEGSKA (reference sequence). V lost 3 bases to trimming and J lost 0 bases; unmatched junction nucleotides: 5. The CDR3 covers 16 residues. The CDR3 DNA is TGCAGTGCTAGTGGTGTAGCGGGGGGGAGCACAGATACGCAGTATTTT. Its translation: CSASGVAGGSTDTQYF.

The V call is TRBV9, the J call TRBJ2-3; D possibly corresponds to TRBD1 (6 bases). This CDR3 is built from 14 residues. V was pared by 4 bases and J by 3 bases, with 12 bases between. Germline CDR1 SGDLS, CDR2 YYNGEE. Written as DNA, the CDR3 is TGTGCCAGCAGCCCGTGGGGGCAAACAGATACGCAGTATTTT. It codes for CASSPWGQTDTQYF.